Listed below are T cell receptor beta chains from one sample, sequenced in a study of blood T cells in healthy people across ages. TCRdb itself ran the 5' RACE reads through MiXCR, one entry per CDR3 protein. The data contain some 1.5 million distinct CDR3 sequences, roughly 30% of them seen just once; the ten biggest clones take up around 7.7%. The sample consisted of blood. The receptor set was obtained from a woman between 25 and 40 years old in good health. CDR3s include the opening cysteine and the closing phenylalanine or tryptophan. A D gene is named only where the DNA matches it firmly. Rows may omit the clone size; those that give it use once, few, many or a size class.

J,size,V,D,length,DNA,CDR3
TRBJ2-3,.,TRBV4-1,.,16,TGCGCCAGCAGCCATGGCTTGAGGGGGGGTCAAGATACGCAGTATTTT,CASSHGLRGGQDTQYF
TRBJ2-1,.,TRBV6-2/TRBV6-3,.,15,TGTGCCAGCAGTTTTAGTGGGACTTCCCACAATGAGCAGTTCTTC,CASSFSGTSHNEQFF
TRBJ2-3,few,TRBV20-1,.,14,TGCAGTGCACCGAGCGGCTCTTACACAGATACGCAGTATTTT,CSAPSGSYTDTQYF
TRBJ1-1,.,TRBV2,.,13,TGTGCCAGCAGCGTCCAGGGTGAAACTGAAGCTTTCTTT,CASSVQGETEAFF
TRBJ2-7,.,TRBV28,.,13,TGTGCCAGCAGTTTTTATGGAGGCAATGAGCAGTACTTC,CASSFYGGNEQYF
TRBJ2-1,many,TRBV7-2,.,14,TGTGCCAGCAGCTTTAGGAACATGGGCAATGAGCAGTTCTTC,CASSFRNMGNEQFF
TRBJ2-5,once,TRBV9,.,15,TGTGCCAGCAGCGCCCCGGGGGACGTACGGGAGACTCAGTACTTC,CASSAPGDVRETQYF
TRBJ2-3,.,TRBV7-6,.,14,TGTGCCAGCAGCTTAATCGGGACTTCAGATACGCAGTATTTT,CASSLIGTSDTQYF
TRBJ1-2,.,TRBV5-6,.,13,TGTGCCAGCAGCCTCCCCCAGTACTATGGCTACACCTTC,CASSLPQYYGYTF
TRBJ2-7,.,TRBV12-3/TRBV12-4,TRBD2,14,TGTGCCAGCAGACCGGGACTAGCGGGAGTCGAGCAGTACTTC,CASRPGLAGVEQYF
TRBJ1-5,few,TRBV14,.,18,TGTGCCAGCAGCCAAGAAGTAAGGCTCCTCTATAGCAATCAGCCCCAGCATTTT,CASSQEVRLLYSNQPQHF
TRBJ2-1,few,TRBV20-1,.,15,TGCAGTGCTAGAGATCCTCGGAAGTCCGACAATGAGCAGTTCTTC,CSARDPRKSDNEQFF
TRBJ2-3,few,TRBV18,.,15,TGTGCCAGCTCACCACGTGGGAGTCAGGGAGATACGCAGTATTTT,CASSPRGSQGDTQYF
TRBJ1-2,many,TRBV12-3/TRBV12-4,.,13,TGTGCCAGCAGTCTGGGTTCTCCATATGGCTACACCTTC,CASSLGSPYGYTF
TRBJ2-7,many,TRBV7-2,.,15,TGTGCCAGCAGCCCCCGACAGCCATCATCTTACGAGCAGTACTTC,CASSPRQPSSYEQYF
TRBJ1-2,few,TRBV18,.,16,TGTGCCAGCTCACCCCAAACCACAGGAACCAACTATGGCTACACCTTC,CASSPQTTGTNYGYTF
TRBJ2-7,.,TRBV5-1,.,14,TGCGCCAGCAGCTCGGCCTTAAAGGCCCACGAGCAGTACTTC,CASSSALKAHEQYF
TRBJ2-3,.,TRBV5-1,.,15,TGCGCCAGCAGGTTTAGCGGAGGGGCACGAGATACGCAGTATTTT,CASRFSGGARDTQYF
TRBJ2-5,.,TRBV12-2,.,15,TGTGCAAGTCGCCGGAACAGGGGCCCCCAAGAGACCCAGTACTTC,CASRRNRGPQETQYF
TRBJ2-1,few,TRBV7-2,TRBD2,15,TGTGCCAGCAGACCTACTAGCGGGAGGGTTAGTGAGCAGTTCTTC,CASRPTSGRVSEQFF
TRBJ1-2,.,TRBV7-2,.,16,TGTGCCAGCAGCTTAAAGGACAGAGTCTTTAACTATGGCTACACCTTC,CASSLKDRVFNYGYTF
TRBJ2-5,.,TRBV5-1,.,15,TGCGCCAGCAGCACCCCGGACTGGCCTCTGGAGACCCAGTACTTC,CASSTPDWPLETQYF
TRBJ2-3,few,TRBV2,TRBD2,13,TGTGCCAGCAGTAGCGGGGAGTGGGATACGCAGTATTTT,CASSSGEWDTQYF